This entry is about one TCR beta chain. This entry comes from a study of patients and donors after allogeneic stem cell transplantation. Germline assignment: CDR1 SNHLY and CDR2 FYNNEI. V lost 5 bases, J lost 10 bases, and 6 bases stayed unmatched. This CDR3 contains 12 residues. One entry per CDR3 protein, called by TCRdb with MiXCR from the RT-PCR reads. The repertoire includes 400,000 to 500,000 distinct CDR3 sequences, around 16% of them detected once, and 7.2% sits in the top ten. The receptor's source is a human donor who was either an allogeneic HSCT recipient or a stem cell or donor lymphocyte infusion donor (not recorded which). It is not recorded whose cells these are; they may come from a transplant donor. Sequences were obtained from blood, either unsorted or a sorted T cell fraction (not recorded which). V gene TRBV2 combines with J gene TRBJ1-1; 8 bases agree with TRBD1. CDR3 sequence reads: CASSRQGAGAFF. The CDR3 DNA sequence: TGTGCCAGCAGTCGGCAGGGGGCTGGAGCTTTCTTT.